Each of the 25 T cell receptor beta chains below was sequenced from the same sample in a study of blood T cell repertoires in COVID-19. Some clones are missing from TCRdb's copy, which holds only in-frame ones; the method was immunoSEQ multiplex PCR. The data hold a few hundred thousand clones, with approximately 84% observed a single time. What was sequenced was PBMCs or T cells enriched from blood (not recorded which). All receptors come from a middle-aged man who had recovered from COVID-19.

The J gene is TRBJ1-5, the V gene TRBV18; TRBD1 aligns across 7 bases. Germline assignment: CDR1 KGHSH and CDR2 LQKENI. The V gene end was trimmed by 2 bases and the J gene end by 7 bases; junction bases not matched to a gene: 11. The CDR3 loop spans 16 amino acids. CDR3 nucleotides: TGTGCCAGCTCACCAACGAGAGACAGGGTCGGACAGCCCCAGCATTTT. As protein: CASSPTRDRVGQPQHF.

The CDR3 protein is CASSQGDPRGAPGQPQHF. The CDR3 DNA reads TGTGCCAGCAGCCAGGGAGACCCGCGGGGGGCGCCCGGTCAGCCCCAGCATTTT. The gene calls are TRBV3-1 (or the pseudogene TRBV3-2) and TRBJ1-5, with D possibly TRBD1 on 6 matching bases. V shed 3 bases and J shed 6 bases, with 24 bases lying between them. Germline CDR1 reads LGHDT; CDR2 reads YNNKEL (reference sequence). The CDR3 covers 18 residues.

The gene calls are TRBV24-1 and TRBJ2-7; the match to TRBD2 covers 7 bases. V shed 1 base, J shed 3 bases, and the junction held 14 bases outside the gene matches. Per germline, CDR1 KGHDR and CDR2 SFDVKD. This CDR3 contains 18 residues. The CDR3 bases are TGTGCCACCAGTGATTTTTCCGAGTGGCAGCGGGAAAGCTACGAGCAGTACTTC. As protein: CATSDFSEWQRESYEQYF.

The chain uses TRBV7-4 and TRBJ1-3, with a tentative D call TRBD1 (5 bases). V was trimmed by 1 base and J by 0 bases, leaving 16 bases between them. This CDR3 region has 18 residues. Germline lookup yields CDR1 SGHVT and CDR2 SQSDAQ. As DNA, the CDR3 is TGTGCCAGCAGCTTAGTGGTCAGGGATACGAACTCTGGAAACACCATATATTTT. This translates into CASSLVVRDTNSGNTIYF.

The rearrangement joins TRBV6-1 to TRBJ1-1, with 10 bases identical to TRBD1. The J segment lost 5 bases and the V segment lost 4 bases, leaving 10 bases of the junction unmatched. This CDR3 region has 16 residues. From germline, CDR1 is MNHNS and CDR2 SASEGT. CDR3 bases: TGTGCCAGCAGTGTAAGGACAGGGGGAATTGGGACTGAAGCTTTCTTT. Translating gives CASSVRTGGIGTEAFF.

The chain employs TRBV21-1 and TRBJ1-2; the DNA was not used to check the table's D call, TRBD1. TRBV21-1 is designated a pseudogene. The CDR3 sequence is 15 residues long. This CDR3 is CASSKERGQDYGYTF. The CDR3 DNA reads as TGTGCCAGCAGCAAAGAAAGGGGGCAGGACTATGGCTACACCTTC.

The DNA of the CDR3 is TGCGCCAGCAGCCCTAGGCCTCGGCTAGCGGGGCCGAACACCGGGGAGCTGTTTTTT. Its translation: CASSPRPRLAGPNTGELFF. V usage is TRBV5-1 and J usage is TRBJ2-2, with TRBD2 matching 9 bases. The germline V gene encodes CDR1 SGHRS and CDR2 YFSETQ. CDR3 length: 19 amino acids. The V segment lost 4 bases and the J segment 0 bases; nucleotides outside the gene matches: 13.

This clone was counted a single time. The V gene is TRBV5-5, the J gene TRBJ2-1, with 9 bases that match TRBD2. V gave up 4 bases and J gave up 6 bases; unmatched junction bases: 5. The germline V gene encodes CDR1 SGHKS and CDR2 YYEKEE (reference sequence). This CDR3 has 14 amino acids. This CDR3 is CASSPGTSLNEQFF. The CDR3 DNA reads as TGTGCCAGCAGCCCCGGGACTAGCCTCAATGAGCAGTTCTTC.

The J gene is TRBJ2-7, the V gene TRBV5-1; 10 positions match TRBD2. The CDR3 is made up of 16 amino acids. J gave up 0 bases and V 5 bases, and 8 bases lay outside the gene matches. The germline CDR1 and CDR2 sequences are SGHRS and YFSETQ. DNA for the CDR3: TGCGCCAGCAGTCCTAGCGGGGGTCACAGCTCCTACGAGCAGTACTTC. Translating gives CASSPSGGHSSYEQYF. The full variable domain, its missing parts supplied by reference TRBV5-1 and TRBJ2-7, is KAGVTQTPRYLIKTRGQQVTLSCSPISGHRSVSWYQQTPGQGLQFLFEYFSETQRNKGNFPGRFSGRQFSNSRSEMNVSTLELGDSALYLCASSPSGGHSSYEQYFGPGTRLTVT.

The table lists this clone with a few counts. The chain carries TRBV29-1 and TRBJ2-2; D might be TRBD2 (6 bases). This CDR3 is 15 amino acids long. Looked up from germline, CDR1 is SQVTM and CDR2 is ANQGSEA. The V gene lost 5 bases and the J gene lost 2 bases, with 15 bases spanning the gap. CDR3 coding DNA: TGCAGCGTTACCCGGAGCGCGGGAAACACCGGGGAGCTGTTTTTT. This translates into CSVTRSAGNTGELFF.

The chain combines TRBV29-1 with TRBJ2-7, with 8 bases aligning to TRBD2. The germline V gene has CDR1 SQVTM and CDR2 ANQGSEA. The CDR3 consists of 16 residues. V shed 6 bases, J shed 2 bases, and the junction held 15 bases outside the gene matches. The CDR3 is CSVVPGGAGVTYEQYF. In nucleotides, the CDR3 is TGCAGCGTCGTACCCGGAGGAGCGGGGGTGACCTACGAGCAGTACTTC.

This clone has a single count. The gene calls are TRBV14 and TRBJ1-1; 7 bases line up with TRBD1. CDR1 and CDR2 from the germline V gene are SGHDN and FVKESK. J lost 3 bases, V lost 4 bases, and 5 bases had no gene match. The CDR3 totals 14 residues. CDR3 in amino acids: CASSPDRWYTEAFF. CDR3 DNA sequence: TGTGCCAGCAGCCCGGACAGGTGGTACACTGAAGCTTTCTTT.

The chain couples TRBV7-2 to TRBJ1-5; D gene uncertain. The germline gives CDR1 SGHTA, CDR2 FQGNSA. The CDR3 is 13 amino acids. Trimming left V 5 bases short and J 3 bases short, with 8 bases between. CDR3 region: CASSPQFNQPQHF. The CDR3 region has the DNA TGTGCCAGCAGCCCTCAGTTCAATCAGCCCCAGCATTTT.

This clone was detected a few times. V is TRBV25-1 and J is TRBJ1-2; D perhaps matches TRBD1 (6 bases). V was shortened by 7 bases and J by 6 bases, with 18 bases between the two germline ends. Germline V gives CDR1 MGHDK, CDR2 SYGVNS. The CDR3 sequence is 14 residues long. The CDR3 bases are TGTGCCAGCATCCGAGGGGGTAGTATTAATGGCTACACCTTC. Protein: CASIRGGSINGYTF.

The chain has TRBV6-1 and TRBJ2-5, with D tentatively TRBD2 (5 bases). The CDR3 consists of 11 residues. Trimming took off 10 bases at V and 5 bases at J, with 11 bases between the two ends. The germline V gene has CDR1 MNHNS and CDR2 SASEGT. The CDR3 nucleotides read TGTGCCACGGACTCGGGGGAGACCCAGTACTTC. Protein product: CATDSGETQYF.

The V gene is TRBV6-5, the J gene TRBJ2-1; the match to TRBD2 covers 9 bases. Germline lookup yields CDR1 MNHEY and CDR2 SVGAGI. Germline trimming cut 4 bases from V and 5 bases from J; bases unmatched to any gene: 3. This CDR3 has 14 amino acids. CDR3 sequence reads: CASSSLAGHNEQFF. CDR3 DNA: TGTGCCAGCAGTTCACTAGCGGGTCACAATGAGCAGTTCTTC.

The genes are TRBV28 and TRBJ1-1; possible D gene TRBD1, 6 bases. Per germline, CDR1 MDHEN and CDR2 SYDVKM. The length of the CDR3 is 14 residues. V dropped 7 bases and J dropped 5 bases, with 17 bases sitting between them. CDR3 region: CASNTGHTRTEAFF. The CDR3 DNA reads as TGTGCCAGCAATACAGGGCATACGAGGACTGAAGCTTTCTTT. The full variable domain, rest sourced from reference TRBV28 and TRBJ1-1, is DVKVTQSSRYLVKRTGEKVFLECVQDMDHENMFWYRQDPGLGLRLIYFSYDVKMKEKGDIPEGYSVSREKKERFSLILESASTNQTSMYLCASNTGHTRTEAFFGQGTRLTVV.

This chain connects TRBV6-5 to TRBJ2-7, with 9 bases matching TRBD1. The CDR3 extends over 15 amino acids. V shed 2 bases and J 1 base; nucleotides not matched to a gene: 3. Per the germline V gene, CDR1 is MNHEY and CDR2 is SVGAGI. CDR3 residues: CASSYGGTGSYEQYF. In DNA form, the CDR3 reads TGTGCCAGCAGTTACGGCGGGACAGGGTCCTACGAGCAGTACTTC.

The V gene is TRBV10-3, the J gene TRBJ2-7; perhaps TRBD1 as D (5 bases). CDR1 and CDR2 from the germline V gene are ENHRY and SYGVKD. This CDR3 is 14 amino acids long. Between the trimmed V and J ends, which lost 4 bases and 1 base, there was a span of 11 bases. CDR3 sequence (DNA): TGTGCCATCAGTGGGGGCGCGTTTTCCTACGAGCAGTACTTC. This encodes CAISGGAFSYEQYF.

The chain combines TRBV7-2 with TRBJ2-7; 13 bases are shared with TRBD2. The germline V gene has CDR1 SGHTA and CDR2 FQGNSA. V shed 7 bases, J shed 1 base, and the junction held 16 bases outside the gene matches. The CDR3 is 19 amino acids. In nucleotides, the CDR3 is TGTGCCAGCATCCCCCCACCTGGACTAGCGGGAGTGCCGTCCTACGAGCAGTACTTC. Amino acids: CASIPPPGLAGVPSYEQYF. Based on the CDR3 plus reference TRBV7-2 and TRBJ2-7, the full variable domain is GAGVSQSPSNKVTEKGKDVELRCDPISGHTALYWYRQSLGQGLEFLIYFQGNSAPDKSGLPSDRFSAERTGGSVSTLTIQRTQQEDSAVYLCASIPPPGLAGVPSYEQYFGPGTRLTVT.

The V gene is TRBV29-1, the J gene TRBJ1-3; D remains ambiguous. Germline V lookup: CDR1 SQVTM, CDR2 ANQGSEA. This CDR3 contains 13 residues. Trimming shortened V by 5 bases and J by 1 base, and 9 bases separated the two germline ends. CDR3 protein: CSVSSNSGNTIYF. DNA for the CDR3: TGCAGCGTTTCCTCTAATTCTGGAAACACCATATATTTT.

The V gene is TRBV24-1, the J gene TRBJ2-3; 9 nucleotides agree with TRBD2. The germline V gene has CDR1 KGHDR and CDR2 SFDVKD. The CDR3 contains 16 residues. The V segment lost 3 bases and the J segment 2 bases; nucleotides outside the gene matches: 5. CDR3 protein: CATSDRLAEITDTQYF. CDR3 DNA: TGTGCCACCAGTGATAGACTAGCGGAAATCACAGATACGCAGTATTTT.

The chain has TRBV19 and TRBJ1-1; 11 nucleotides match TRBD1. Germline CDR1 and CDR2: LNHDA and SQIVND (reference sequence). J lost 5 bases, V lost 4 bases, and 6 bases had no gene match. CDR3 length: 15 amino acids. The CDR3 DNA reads TGTGCCAGTAGTACCTGGACAGGGGGCGGGACTGAAGCTTTCTTT. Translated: CASSTWTGGGTEAFF.

CDR3 residues: CASSLAGSVRGYSYEQYF. CDR3 DNA sequence: TGTGCCAGCAGCTTAGCGGGGAGTGTTAGGGGGTACTCCTACGAGCAGTACTTC. The genes are TRBV7-2 and TRBJ2-7, with a tentative D call TRBD1 (6 bases). CDR1 is SGHTA and CDR2 is FQGNSA in the germline V gene. Between the trimmed V and J ends, which lost 0 bases and 0 bases, there was a span of 18 bases. The CDR3 runs to 18 residues.

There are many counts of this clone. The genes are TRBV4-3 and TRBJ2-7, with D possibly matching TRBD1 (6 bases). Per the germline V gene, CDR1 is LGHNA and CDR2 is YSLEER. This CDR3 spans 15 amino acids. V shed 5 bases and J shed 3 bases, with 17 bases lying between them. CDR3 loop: CASSTDLGGVYEQYF. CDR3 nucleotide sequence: TGCGCCAGCAGCACAGACCTAGGGGGTGTCTACGAGCAGTACTTC.